The 5 T cell receptor beta chains presented below share a single source sample, sequenced in a study of T cell responses to AZD1222 COVID-19 vaccine. Here immunoSEQ multiplex PCR was the method, and the copy in TCRdb shows in-frame clones only, minus some. The data show 80,000 to 100,000 clones, with 75% to 90% seen just once and roughly 2.7% held by the top ten. The specimen comprised peripheral blood, sampled 28 days after the second AZD1222 dose. The receptors were gathered from an adult who received the AZD1222 COVID-19 vaccine.

This clone showed up just a few times. This rearrangement joins TRBV20-1 to TRBJ2-2; maybe TRBD2 (5 bases). Per germline, CDR1 DFQATT and CDR2 SNEGSKA (reference sequence). Trimming shortened V by 3 bases and J by 0 bases, and 17 bases separated the two germline ends. The CDR3 consists of 17 residues. Here the CDR3 reads CSASRLAFPSNTGELFF. CDR3 DNA sequence: TGCAGTGCTAGTCGGCTAGCCTTCCCTTCGAACACCGGGGAGCTGTTTTTT.

This clone was recorded once. This rearrangement joins TRBV30 to TRBJ1-1; D is unclear. This CDR3 is 12 amino acids long. Trimming stripped 5 bases from V and 5 bases from J, with 12 bases between. CDR1 is GTSNPN, CDR2 SVGIG, per germline (reference sequence). In DNA form, the CDR3 reads TGTGCCTGGGAGGGAGGGTGGACTGAAGCTTTCTTT. Encoded protein: CAWEGGWTEAFF.

The chain couples TRBV7-2 to TRBJ1-6; TRBD1 agrees at 8 bases. V lost 5 bases, J lost 9 bases, and 9 bases stayed unmatched. Germline V gene data show CDR1 as SGHTA and CDR2 as FQGNSA. The length of the CDR3 is 15 residues. The CDR3 here is CASSLMDRESSPLHF. The CDR3, as DNA: TGTGCCAGCAGCCTAATGGACAGGGAGAGTTCACCCCTCCACTTT. The full variable domain, in which reference TRBV7-2 and TRBJ1-6 provide the parts outside the CDR3, is GAGVSQSPSNKVTEKGKDVELRCDPISGHTALYWYRQSLGQGLEFLIYFQGNSAPDKSGLPSDRFSAERTGGSVSTLTIQRTQQEDSAVYLCASSLMDRESSPLHFGNGTRLTVT.

The chain employs TRBV9 and TRBJ2-7, with D perhaps TRBD2 (7 bases). Germline CDR1 SGDLS, CDR2 YYNGEE. Between the trimmed V and J ends, which lost 0 bases and 0 bases, there was a span of 10 bases. The CDR3 covers 15 residues. The CDR3 spells CASSVGGGDSYEQYF. The CDR3 bases are TGTGCCAGCAGCGTAGGCGGGGGCGACTCCTACGAGCAGTACTTC.

V and J are TRBV19 and TRBJ2-7; D call uncertain. Trimming shortened V by 3 bases and J by 0 bases, and 15 bases separated the two germline ends. The CDR3 consists of 16 residues. Germline V lookup: CDR1 LNHDA, CDR2 SQIVND (reference sequence). CDR3 DNA sequence: TGTGCCAGTAGTATTAATCCGCGTTCAAGCTCCTACGAGCAGTACTTC. Translated: CASSINPRSSSYEQYF.